What follows is one T cell receptor (beta chain) and its context. Its antigen remains undetermined. The junction departs from germline at one end; a sequencing error may be responsible. Donors were a few dozen systemically healthy Caucasian individuals from Russia aged roughly 6 to 90 years. Approximately 11 milliliters of peripheral blood were drawn from each donor into EDTA-treated Vacutainer tubes. Ficoll-Paque density-gradient centrifugation was used to isolate PBMCs, with at least 7 million per sample. Total RNA, at least 6 micrograms per sample, was extracted from PBMCs with Trizol reagent. The percentages of naive CD45RAhigh/CD27high T cells were determined by flow cytometry on a PBMC aliquot from every donor. The data are from a study of blood T cells in healthy people across ages (dated by TCRdb to the mid-2010s). Background on the whole study: In model experiments, roughly one uniquely barcoded TCR beta cDNA molecule per two T cells was captured by template switching. The study measured age-related changes in TCR beta repertoire diversity using deep sequencing normalized with unique cDNA molecular identifiers. The donors were split into four age groups: young (average about 15 years), middle-aged (nearly 40), aged (more than 60) and long-lived (approximately 80). To avoid experimental bias, donors of different ages were spread randomly across the sequencing lanes. The study analyzed two additional independent replicas of 1 million unique cDNA reads from the same blood draw for two donors, one aged 18 to 30 and one aged 80 or older.

General conclusions and limits of the study: Observed TCR beta diversity per million T cells fell roughly linearly with age, and a significant reduction was already apparent by age around 36. Total diversity estimates from one million sequenced T cells were considered lower bounds and underestimates. Because donor CMV infection status was unknown, age-related changes in expanded clonotypes were potentially confounded. The percentage of naive T cells measured by flow cytometry correlated strongly with observed TCR beta diversity. Compared with the aged group, more naive CD4+ T cells, fewer expanded clones and increased TCR diversity were shown by the long-lived group, suggesting age selection. Since profiling was done on bulk unsorted PBMCs, naive and antigen-experienced compartments could not be conclusively compared.

Library generation was performed with 5' RACE. The instrument was an Illumina HiSeq 2500. A second roughly 6 to 11 cycle PCR used a sample-barcoded 5' primer and a J-beta primer mix. A template-switch 5' adaptor carrying 12 random nucleotides introduced a unique molecular identifier onto each TCR beta cDNA molecule. Each sample yielded at least 2.5 million CDR3-containing paired-end reads. First-strand cDNA synthesis was performed from all RNA using the Mint cDNA synthesis kit, with priming by a TRBC-specific oligonucleotide. Following uracil-DNA glycosylase treatment, all cDNA underwent a first 18-cycle PCR with the universal primers M1SS and BC2_uni_R. In the paper's pipeline: For normalization, 1 million high-quality reads, each with a distinct molecular identifier, were randomly selected from each sample. Reads with shared molecular identifiers were discarded instead of being binned into consensus sequences. MiTCR, with a Q25 quality threshold and the strictest error-elimination algorithm, was used for CDR3 identification, clonotype clustering and error correction. A nonparametric unseen species model with Euler transformation was used to estimate a lower bound on total TCR beta diversity. TCRdb itself trimmed the public reads at Q25 with fastp, ran MiXCR and retained productive beta chains. Identical CDR3 proteins give one entry, which carries the most common genes and DNA. The V and J calls come from TCRdb's annotation, not from the publication. The sample table lists 1.5 million to 2 million distinct CDR3 sequences, 28% of them with a count of one. The ten largest clones take up about 7.7% of the sample.

There are 13 amino acids in the CDR3, from cysteine to phenylalanine inclusive. Only the CDR3 DNA is retained, 39 bases long and in frame from the first base. From the germline V gene, CDR1 is LGHNA and CDR2 is YSLEER. The receptor comes from a woman aged 30 to 39 in good health. Material for sequencing was blood. The rearrangement combines TRBV4-3 with TRBJ2-3, and 10 junctional nucleotides match TRBD2. CDR3 protein: CASSSGRIDTQDF. Here is the DNA: TGCGCCAGCTCTAGCGGGAGAATCGATACGCAGGATTTT.